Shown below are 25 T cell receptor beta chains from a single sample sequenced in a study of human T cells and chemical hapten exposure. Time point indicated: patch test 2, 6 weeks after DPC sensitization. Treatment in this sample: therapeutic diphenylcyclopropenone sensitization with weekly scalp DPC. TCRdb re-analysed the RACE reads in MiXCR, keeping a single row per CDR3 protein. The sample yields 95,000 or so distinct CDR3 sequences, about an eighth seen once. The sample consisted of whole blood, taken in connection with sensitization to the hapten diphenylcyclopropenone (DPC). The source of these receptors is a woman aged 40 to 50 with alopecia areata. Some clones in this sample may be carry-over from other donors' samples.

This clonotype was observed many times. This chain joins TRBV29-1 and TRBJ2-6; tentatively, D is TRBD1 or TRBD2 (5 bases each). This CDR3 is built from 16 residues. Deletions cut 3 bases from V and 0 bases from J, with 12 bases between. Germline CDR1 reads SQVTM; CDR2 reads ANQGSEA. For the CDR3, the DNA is TGCAGCGTTGATACGGGACGCCTCTCTGGGGCCAACGTCCTGACTTTC. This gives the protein CSVDTGRLSGANVLTF.

The CDR3 region is CASAAGKETQYF. The DNA for the CDR3 is TGTGCCAGCGCGGCCGGAAAAGAGACCCAGTACTTC. V is TRBV28 and J is TRBJ2-5; D call uncertain. The CDR3 extends over 12 amino acids. V lost 8 bases and J lost 3, with 10 bases in between. Germline CDR1 MDHEN, CDR2 SYDVKM. Variable domain in full (rest from reference TRBV28 and TRBJ2-5): DVKVTQSSRYLVKRTGEKVFLECVQDMDHENMFWYRQDPGLGLRLIYFSYDVKMKEKGDIPEGYSVSREKKERFSLILESASTNQTSMYLCASAAGKETQYFGPGTRLLVL.

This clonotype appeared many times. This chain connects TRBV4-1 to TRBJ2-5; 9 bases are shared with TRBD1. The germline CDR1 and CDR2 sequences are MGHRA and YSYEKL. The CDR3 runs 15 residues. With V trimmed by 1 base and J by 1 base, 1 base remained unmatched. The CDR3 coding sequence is TGCGCCAGCAGCCAAGGGGACAGGGCCCAAGAGACCCAGTACTTC. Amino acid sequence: CASSQGDRAQETQYF.

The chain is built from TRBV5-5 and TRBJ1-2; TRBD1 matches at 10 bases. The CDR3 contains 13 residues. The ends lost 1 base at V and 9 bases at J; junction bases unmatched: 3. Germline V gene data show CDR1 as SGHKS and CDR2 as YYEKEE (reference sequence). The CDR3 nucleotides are TGTGCCAGCAGCTTGCAGGACAGGGGGAGCTACACCTTC. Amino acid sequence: CASSLQDRGSYTF.

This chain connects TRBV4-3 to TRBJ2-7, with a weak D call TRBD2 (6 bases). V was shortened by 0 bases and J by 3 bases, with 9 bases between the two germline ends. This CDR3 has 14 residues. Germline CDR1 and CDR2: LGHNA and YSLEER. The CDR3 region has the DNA TGCGCCAGCAGCCAAGATTACGGGAGCTACGAGCAGTACTTC. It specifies CASSQDYGSYEQYF.

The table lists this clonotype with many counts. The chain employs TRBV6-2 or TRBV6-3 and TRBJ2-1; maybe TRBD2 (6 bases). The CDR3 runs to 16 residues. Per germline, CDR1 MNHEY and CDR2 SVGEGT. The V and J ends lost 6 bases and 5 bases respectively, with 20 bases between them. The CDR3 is CASSPRTTRRDNEQFF. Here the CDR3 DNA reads TGTGCCAGCAGCCCGCGGACTACCCGACGGGACAATGAGCAGTTCTTC.

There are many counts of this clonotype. The CDR3 here is CASSSSGGGGNTIYF. CDR3 bases: TGTGCCAGCAGCTCCTCAGGGGGAGGTGGAAACACCATATATTTT. The chain employs TRBV7-8 and TRBJ1-3, with 7 bases identical to TRBD1. The germline V gene encodes CDR1 SGHVS and CDR2 FQNEAQ. V was pared by 4 bases and J by 3 bases, with 6 bases of the junction left unmatched. CDR3 length equals 15 residues.

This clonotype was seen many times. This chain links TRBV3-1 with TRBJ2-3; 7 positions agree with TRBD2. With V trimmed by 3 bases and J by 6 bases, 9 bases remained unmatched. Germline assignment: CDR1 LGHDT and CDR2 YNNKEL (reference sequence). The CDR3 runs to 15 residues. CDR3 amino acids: CASSQRVGGKDTQYF. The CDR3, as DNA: TGTGCCAGCAGCCAGCGGGTCGGGGGGAAGGATACGCAGTATTTT.

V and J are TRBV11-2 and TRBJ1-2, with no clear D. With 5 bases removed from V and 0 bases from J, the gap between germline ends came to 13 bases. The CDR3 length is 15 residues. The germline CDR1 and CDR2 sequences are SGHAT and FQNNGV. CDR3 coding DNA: TGTGCCAGCAGCAAAGAAGGAGGAGCTAACTATGGCTACACCTTC. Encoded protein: CASSKEGGANYGYTF.

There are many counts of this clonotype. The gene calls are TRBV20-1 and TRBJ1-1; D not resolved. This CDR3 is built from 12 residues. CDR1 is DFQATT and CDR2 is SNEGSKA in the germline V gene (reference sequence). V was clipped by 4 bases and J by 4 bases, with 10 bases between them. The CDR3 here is CSAKEVGTEAFF. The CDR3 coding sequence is TGCAGTGCTAAAGAGGTAGGCACTGAAGCTTTCTTT.

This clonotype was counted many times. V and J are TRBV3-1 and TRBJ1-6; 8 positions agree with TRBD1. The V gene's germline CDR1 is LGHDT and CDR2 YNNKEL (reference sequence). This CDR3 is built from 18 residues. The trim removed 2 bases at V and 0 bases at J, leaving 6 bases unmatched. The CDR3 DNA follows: TGTGCCAGCAGCCAAAGGGACAGGTCCAGCTCCTATAATTCACCCCTCCACTTT. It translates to CASSQRDRSSSYNSPLHF.

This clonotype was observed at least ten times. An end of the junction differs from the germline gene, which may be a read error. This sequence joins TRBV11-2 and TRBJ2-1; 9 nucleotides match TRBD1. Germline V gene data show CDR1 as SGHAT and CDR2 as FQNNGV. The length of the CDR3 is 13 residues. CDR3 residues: CASSTGQGRAYPF. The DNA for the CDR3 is TGTGCCAGCAGCACGGGACAGGGCAGGGCTTACCCCTTC.

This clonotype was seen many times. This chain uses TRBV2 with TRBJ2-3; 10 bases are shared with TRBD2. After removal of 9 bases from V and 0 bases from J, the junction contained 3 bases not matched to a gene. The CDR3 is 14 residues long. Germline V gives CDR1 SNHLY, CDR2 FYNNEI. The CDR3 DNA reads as TGTGCCAGAAAGACTAGCGGGAGCACAGATACGCAGTATTTT. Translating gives CARKTSGSTDTQYF.

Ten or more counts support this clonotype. CDR3 in DNA: TGTGCCAGCAGTCCGGGACCGCCATGGACCCAGTACTTC. It is translated as CASSPGPPWTQYF. The chain is built from TRBV2 and TRBJ2-5; D assignment may be TRBD1 or TRBD2 (5 bases each). The V end lost 5 bases, the J end lost 7 bases, and 14 bases lay between the germline ends. The V gene's germline CDR1 is SNHLY and CDR2 FYNNEI. This CDR3 comprises 13 residues.

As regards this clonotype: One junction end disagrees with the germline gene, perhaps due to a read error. Here the CDR3 reads CASSTGRETRYF. The CDR3, as DNA: TGTGCCAGCAGTACGGGCCGGGAGACCCGGTACTTC. The chain has TRBV12-3 or TRBV12-4 and TRBJ2-5; a possible D gene is TRBD2 (6 bases). The CDR3 has 12 residues.

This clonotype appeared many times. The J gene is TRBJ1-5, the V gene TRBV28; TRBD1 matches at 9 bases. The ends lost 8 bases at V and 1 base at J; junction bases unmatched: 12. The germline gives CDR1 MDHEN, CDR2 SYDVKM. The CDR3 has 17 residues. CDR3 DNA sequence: TGTGCCAGCGGAATCACGAAGACAGGGGGGAGCAATCAGCCCCAGCATTTT. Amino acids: CASGITKTGGSNQPQHF.

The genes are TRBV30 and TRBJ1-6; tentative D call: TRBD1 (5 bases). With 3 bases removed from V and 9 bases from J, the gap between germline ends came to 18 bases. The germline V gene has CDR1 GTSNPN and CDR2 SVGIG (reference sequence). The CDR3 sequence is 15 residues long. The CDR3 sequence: CAWSPPYAGRSPLHF. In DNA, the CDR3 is TGTGCCTGGAGCCCACCCTATGCAGGGCGTTCACCCCTCCACTTT.

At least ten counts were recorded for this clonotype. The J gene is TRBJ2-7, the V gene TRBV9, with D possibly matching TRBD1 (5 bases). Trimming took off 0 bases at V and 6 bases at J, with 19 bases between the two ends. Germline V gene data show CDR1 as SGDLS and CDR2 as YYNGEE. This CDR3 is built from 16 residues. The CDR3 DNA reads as TGTGCCAGCAGCGTAGCTGGGCAGACAGTATCTGGCGAGCAGTACTTC. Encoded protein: CASSVAGQTVSGEQYF.

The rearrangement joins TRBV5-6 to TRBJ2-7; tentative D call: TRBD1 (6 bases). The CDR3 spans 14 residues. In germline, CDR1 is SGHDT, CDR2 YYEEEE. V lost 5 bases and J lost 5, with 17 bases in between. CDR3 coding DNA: TGTGCCAGCAGGCGGCAGGGGTCATCCCACGAGCAGTACTTC. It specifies CASRRQGSSHEQYF. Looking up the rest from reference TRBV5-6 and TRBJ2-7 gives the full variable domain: DAGVTQSPTHLIKTRGQQVTLRCSPKSGHDTVSWYQQALGQGPQFIFQYYEEEERQRGNFPDRFSGHQFPNYSSELNVNALLLGDSALYLCASRRQGSSHEQYFGPGTRLTVT.

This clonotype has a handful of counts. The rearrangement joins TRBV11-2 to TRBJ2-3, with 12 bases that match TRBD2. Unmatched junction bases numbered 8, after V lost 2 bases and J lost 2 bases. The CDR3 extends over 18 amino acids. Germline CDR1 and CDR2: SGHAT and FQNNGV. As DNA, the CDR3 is TGTGCCAGCAGCTTACTAGTCGGGACTAGCGGGCTCACAGATACGCAGTATTTT. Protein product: CASSLLVGTSGLTDTQYF.

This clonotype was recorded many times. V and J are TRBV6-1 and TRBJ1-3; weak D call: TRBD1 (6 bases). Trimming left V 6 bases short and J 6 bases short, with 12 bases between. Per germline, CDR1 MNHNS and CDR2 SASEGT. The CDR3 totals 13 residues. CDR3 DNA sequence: TGTGCCAGCAGGTCGACAGGAGCAAACACCATATATTTT. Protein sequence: CASRSTGANTIYF.

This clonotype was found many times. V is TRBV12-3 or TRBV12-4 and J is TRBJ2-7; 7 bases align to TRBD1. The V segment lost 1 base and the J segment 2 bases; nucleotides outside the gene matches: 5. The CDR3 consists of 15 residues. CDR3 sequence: CASSLGGGGTYEQYF. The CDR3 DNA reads TGTGCCAGCAGTTTAGGAGGGGGCGGAACCTACGAGCAGTACTTC.

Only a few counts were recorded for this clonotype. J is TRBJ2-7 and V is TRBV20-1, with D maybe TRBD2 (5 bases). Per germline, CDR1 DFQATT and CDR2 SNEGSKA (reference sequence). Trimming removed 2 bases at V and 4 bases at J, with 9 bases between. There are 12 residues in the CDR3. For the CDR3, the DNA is TGCAGTGCTAGAAGCGGTGGTTACGAGCAGTACTTC. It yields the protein CSARSGGYEQYF.

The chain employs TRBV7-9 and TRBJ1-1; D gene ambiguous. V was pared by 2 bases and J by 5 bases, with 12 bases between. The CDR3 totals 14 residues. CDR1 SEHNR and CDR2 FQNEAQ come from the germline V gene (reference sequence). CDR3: CASSLLEALTEAFF. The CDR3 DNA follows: TGTGCCAGCAGCTTATTAGAGGCGTTGACTGAAGCTTTCTTT.

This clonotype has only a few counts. This CDR3 is CASSVGESYEQYF. The DNA of the CDR3 is TGTGCCAGCAGCGTGGGGGAGTCCTACGAGCAGTACTTC. The rearrangement links TRBV9 to TRBJ2-7; D is tentatively TRBD1 or TRBD2 (5 bases each). Trimming stripped 2 bases from V and 1 base from J, with 7 bases between. Germline assignment: CDR1 SGDLS and CDR2 YYNGEE. This CDR3 is 13 amino acids long.